A single T cell receptor beta chain is shown here with its context. Its antigen remains unknown. The PCR had 60 Vbeta and 13 Jbeta primers. The table came from immunoSEQ multiplex PCR; TCRdb's copy has only in-frame clones and leaves some out. The data contain fewer than 200,000 clones, roughly 80% of them singletons. The sample is drawn from a study of cytomegalovirus exposure and HLA in healthy donors. Study results and caveats: The Asian-associated ancestry cluster reportedly had fewer N-insertions than the 666-donor mean in a later analysis. Accounts indicate the classifier identified cytomegalovirus status with strong specificity and sensitivity.

The CDR3 sequence is 15 residues long. Trimming took 5 bases from V and 0 from J, leaving 11 bases between them. The V gene's germline CDR1 is SGHAT and CDR2 FQNNGV. When sampled, the donors appeared nominally healthy, though they likely had unrecorded immune exposures. Specimen: PBMCs. This receptor was taken from a man in his fifties in good health and CMV-seropositive. The chain has TRBV11-2 and TRBJ2-1; unclear D gene. The CDR3 region has the DNA TGTGCCAGCAGCCCCGGGTCTAGCTCCTACAATGAGCAGTTCTTC. It specifies CASSPGSSSYNEQFF.